The T cell receptor beta chain described here comes from a study of blood T cells in healthy people across ages. Per germline, CDR1 MGHRA and CDR2 YSYEKL. The CDR3 has 16 residues. V gave up 0 bases and J gave up 8 bases; unmatched junction bases: 7. A J-beta primer mix and a sample-barcoded 5' primer were used in a second PCR of roughly 6 to 12 cycles. TCRdb re-called the 5' RACE reads with MiXCR, one entry per CDR3 protein. The repertoire holds about 1 million distinct CDR3 sequences, with about 23% as singletons. These records were also assigned to another study, of T cells of mothers and their children.

The sequencing input was blood. The gene calls are TRBV4-1 and TRBJ2-1; 10 bases are a match to TRBD1. The TCR sequence derives from a girl aged 2 to 10 in good health. The chain's CDR3 is CASSQDPGQGTDEQFF. Written as DNA, the CDR3 is TGCGCCAGCAGCCAAGACCCGGGACAGGGGACCGATGAGCAGTTCTTC.